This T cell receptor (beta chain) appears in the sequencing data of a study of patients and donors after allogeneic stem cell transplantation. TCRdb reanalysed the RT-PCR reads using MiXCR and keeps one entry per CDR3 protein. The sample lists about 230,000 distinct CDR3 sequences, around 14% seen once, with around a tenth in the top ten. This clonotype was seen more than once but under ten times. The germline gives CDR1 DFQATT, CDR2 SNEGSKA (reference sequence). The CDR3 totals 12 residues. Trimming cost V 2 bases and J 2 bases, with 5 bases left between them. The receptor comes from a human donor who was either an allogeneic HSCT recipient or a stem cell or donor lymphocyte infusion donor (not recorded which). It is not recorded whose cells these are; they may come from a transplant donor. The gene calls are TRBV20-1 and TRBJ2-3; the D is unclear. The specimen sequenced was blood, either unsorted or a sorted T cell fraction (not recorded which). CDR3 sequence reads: CSARRDTDTQYF. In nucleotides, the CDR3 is TGCAGTGCTAGAAGAGACACAGATACGCAGTATTTT.